These 7 T cell receptor beta chains were sequenced from one sample in a study of blood T cell repertoires in COVID-19. TCRdb's table, derived via immunoSEQ multiplex PCR, lists solely in-frame clones and lacks some. The sample lists about 430,000 clones, 85% to 90% occurring once. Sequencing used PBMCs or T cells enriched from blood (not recorded which). The receptors derive from a man aged 25 to 40 who had recovered from COVID-19.

This CDR3 reads CASSPRFMAGNTGELFF. The CDR3 DNA reads TGTGCCAGCAGCCCCAGGTTCATGGCAGGGAACACCGGGGAGCTGTTTTTT. The chain uses TRBV9 and TRBJ2-2; no clear D. This CDR3 has 17 amino acids. The V gene's germline CDR1 is SGDLS and CDR2 YYNGEE. V shed 4 bases and J shed 1 base, with 17 bases lying between them.

The chain joins TRBV5-1 to TRBJ2-7; the D gene is possibly TRBD2 (6 bases). CDR1 and CDR2 (germline): SGHRS, YFSETQ. Trimming took off 0 bases at V and 5 bases at J, with 6 bases between the two ends. This CDR3 spans 12 amino acids. The CDR3 nucleotides read TGCGCCAGCAGCTTGGGCGGGGACGAGCAGTACTTC. Protein sequence: CASSLGGDEQYF. Full variable domain (rest looked up from reference TRBV5-1 and TRBJ2-7): KAGVTQTPRYLIKTRGQQVTLSCSPISGHRSVSWYQQTPGQGLQFLFEYFSETQRNKGNFPGRFSGRQFSNSRSEMNVSTLELGDSALYLCASSLGGDEQYFGPGTRLTVT.

V and J are TRBV28 and TRBJ2-7; 11 bases align to TRBD2. The germline V gene encodes CDR1 MDHEN and CDR2 SYDVKM. The trim removed 7 bases at V and 5 bases at J, leaving 4 bases unmatched. This CDR3 spans 13 amino acids. The CDR3 protein is CASKLAGVNEQYF. In DNA, the CDR3 is TGTGCCAGCAAACTAGCGGGAGTCAACGAGCAGTACTTC.

This chain joins TRBV18 and TRBJ1-1; D unresolved. The CDR3 totals 14 residues. The V gene's germline CDR1 is KGHSH and CDR2 LQKENI. The V and J ends lost 3 bases and 0 bases respectively, with 8 bases between them. The CDR3 region is CASSPAGMNTEAFF. CDR3 nucleotide sequence: TGTGCCAGCTCACCCGCGGGGATGAACACTGAAGCTTTCTTT.

V is TRBV18 and J is TRBJ2-7; possibly TRBD2 for D (5 bases). Trimming shortened V by 4 bases and J by 6 bases, and 10 bases separated the two germline ends. The CDR3 loop spans 12 amino acids. CDR1 KGHSH and CDR2 LQKENI come from the germline V gene. The CDR3 DNA reads as TGTGCCAGCTCACAGGGAGTCGGCGAGCAGTACTTC. Encoded protein: CASSQGVGEQYF.

In this sample, this clone turned up a few times. The chain employs TRBV6-5 and TRBJ1-2, with 9 bases matching TRBD1. Trimming took 6 bases from V and 4 from J; bases not matched to a gene: 9. The CDR3 runs to 15 residues. Germline V lookup: CDR1 MNHEY, CDR2 SVGAGI. The chain's CDR3 is CASRAPDRGVYGYTF. DNA for the CDR3: TGTGCCAGCAGGGCCCCGGACAGGGGAGTCTATGGCTACACCTTC.

J is TRBJ2-1 and V is TRBV28; possible D gene TRBD2, 5 bases. Germline values: CDR1 MDHEN, CDR2 SYDVKM. V was pared by 3 bases and J by 6 bases, with 9 bases between. The CDR3 extends over 13 amino acids. Here the CDR3 reads CASSFPSTNEQFF. Written as DNA, the CDR3 is TGTGCCAGCAGTTTTCCTAGCACCAATGAGCAGTTCTTC.